This T cell receptor beta chain was sequenced in a study of synovial regulatory T cells in juvenile arthritis. Data came from immunoSEQ multiplex PCR; TCRdb stores just in-frame clones and leaves some out. The table gives 7,700 or so clones; the top ten clones make up roughly 1.5% of it. The clonotype originates from a donor aged 2-29 years with juvenile idiopathic arthritis. Sequenced sample: Treg cells from blood. The subset is: remaining (HLA-DR-negative) circulating blood Treg cells.

CDR3 loop: CASSFGAGTQETQYF. J is TRBJ2-5 and V is TRBV5-1. Per germline, CDR1 SGHRS and CDR2 YFSETQ. This CDR3 is built from 15 residues. No DNA accompanies this entry.